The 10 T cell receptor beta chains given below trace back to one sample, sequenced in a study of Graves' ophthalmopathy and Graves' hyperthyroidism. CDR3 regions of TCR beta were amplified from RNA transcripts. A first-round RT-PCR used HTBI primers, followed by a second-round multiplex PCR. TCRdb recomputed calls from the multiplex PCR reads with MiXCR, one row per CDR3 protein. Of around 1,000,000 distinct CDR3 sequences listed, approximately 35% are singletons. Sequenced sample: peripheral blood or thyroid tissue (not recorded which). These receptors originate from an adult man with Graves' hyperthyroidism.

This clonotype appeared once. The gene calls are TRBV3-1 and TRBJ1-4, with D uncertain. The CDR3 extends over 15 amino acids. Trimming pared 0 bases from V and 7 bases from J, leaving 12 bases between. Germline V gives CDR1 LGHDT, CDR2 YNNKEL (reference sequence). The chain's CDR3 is CASSQDSTGGEKLFF. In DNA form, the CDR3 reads TGTGCCAGCAGCCAAGATTCGACGGGAGGTGAAAAACTGTTTTTT.

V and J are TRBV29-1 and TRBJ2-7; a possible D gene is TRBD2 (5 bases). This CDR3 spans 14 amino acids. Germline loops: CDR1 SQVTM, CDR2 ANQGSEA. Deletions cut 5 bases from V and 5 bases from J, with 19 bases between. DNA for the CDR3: TGCAGCGTTCGGCACTTGGGCTCCGGGAACGAGCAGTACTTC. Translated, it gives CSVRHLGSGNEQYF.

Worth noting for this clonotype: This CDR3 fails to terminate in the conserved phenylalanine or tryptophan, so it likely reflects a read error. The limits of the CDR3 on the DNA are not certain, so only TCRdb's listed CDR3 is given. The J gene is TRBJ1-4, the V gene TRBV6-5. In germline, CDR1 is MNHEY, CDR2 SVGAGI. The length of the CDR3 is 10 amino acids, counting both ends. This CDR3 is CASSLRGADY.

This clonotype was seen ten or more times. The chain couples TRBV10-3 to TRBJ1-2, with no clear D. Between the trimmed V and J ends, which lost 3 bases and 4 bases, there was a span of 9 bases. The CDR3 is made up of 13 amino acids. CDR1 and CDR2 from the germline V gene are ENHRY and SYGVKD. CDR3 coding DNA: TGTGCCATCAGTGAAGGCGGTACCTATGGCTACACCTTC. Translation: CAISEGGTYGYTF.

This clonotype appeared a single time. CDR3 in amino acids: CASSSPPRSEQYF. CDR3 nucleotide sequence: TGTGCCAGCAGCTCCCCGCCGAGGAGCGAGCAGTACTTC. The chain has TRBV7-2 and TRBJ2-7; no reliable D call. Trimming stripped 4 bases from V and 6 bases from J, with 13 bases between. From germline, CDR1 is SGHTA and CDR2 FQGNSA. The CDR3 runs 13 residues.

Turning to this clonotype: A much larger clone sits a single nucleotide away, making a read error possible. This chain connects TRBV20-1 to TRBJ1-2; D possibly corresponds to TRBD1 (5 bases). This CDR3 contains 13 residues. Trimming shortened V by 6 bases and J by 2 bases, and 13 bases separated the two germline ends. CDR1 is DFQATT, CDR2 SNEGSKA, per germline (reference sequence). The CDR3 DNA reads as TGCAGTGCCCTGGACACGGTGAACTATGGCTACACCTTC. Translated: CSALDTVNYGYTF.

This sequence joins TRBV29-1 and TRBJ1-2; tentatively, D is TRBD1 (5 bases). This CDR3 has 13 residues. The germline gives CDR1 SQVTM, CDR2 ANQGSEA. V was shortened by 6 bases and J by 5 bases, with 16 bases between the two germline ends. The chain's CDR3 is CSVSPGVGYGYTF. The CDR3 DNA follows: TGCAGCGTGTCCCCGGGGGTTGGGTATGGCTACACCTTC.

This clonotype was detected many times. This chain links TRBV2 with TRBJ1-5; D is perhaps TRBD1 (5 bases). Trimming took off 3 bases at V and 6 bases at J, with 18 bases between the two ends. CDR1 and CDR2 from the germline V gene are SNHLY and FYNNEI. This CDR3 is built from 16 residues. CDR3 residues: CASSEGPLGGGQPQHF. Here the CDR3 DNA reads TGTGCCAGCAGTGAGGGCCCCCTGGGGGGGGGTCAGCCCCAGCATTTT.

The chain's CDR3 is CSVVGQGAQTYGYTF. The CDR3 nucleotides are TGCAGCGTTGTGGGACAGGGGGCGCAAACCTATGGCTACACCTTC. V and J are TRBV29-1 and TRBJ1-2, with 12 bases that match TRBD1. The germline gives CDR1 SQVTM, CDR2 ANQGSEA. J gave up 4 bases and V 4 bases, and 7 bases lay outside the gene matches. This CDR3 is built from 15 residues.

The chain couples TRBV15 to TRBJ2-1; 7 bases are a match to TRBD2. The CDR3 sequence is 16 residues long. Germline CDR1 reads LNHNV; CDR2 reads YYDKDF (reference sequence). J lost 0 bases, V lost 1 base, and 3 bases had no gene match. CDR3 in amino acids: CATSRGRGSSYNEQFF. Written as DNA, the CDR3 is TGTGCCACCAGCAGAGGACGCGGGAGCTCCTACAATGAGCAGTTCTTC.